The clone carrying this T cell receptor beta chain occurred a few times. What it recognizes is unknown. The entry originates in a study of CD8 T cells in ankylosing spondylitis. Whole-study results and caveats: The study identified a TCR beta motif of 7 or 8 highly homologous variants that appeared characteristic of ankylosing spondylitis blood. Certain motif variants had earlier appeared in reactive arthritis synovial fluid and blood.

Using its own MiXCR run on the 5' RACE reads, TCRdb lists one record per CDR3 protein. The sample lists approximately 340,000 distinct CDR3 sequences, approximately 15% seen once, with roughly 0.99% in the top ten. Germline CDR1 MNHEY, CDR2 SMNVEV (reference sequence). V lost 5 bases, J lost 4 bases, and 8 bases stayed unmatched. There are 16 residues in the CDR3. Input material: blood, either unsorted or a sorted T cell fraction (not recorded which). This chain joins TRBV27 and TRBJ2-6; 7 bases align to TRBD1. This sequence originates from a male donor with ankylosing spondylitis or in good health (not recorded which). The CDR3 loop reads CASSGSQGFGANVLTF. The CDR3 coding sequence is TGTGCCAGCAGTGGATCACAGGGGTTCGGGGCCAACGTCCTGACTTTC.